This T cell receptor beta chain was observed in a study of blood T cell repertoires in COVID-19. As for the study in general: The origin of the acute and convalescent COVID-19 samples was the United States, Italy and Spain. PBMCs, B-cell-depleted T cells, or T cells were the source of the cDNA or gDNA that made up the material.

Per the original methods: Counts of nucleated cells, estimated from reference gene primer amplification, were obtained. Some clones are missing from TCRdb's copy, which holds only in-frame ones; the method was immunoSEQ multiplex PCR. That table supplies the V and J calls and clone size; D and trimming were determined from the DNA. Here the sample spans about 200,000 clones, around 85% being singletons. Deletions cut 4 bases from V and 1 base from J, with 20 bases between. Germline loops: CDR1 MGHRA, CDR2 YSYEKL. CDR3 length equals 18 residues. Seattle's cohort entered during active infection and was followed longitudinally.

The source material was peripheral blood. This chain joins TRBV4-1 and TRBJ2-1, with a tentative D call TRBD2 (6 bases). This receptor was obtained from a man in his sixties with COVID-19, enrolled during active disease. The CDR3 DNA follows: TGCGCCAGCAGCCCACCCTCTATCCCGGGACTTTCCTACAATGAGCAGTTCTTC. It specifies CASSPPSIPGLSYNEQFF.